Below, one T cell receptor (beta chain) is given with its context. Its target is unknown. The entry originates in a study of blood T cells in healthy people across ages. The CDR3 runs to 15 residues. The ends lost 4 bases at V and 1 base at J; junction bases unmatched: 5. CDR1 MNHNS and CDR2 SASEGT come from the germline V gene. Primed by a sample-barcoded 5' primer and a J-beta primer mix, a second PCR proceeded for about 6 to 11 cycles. MiXCR, run by TCRdb on the 5' RACE reads, gives a single entry per CDR3 protein. Of about 800,000 distinct CDR3 sequences listed, 20% to 25% are singletons. Whole-study results and caveats: Aged donors had fewer naive CD4+ cells and lower diversity than long-lived donors.

The same data also went into a second study, on T cells of mothers and their children. That paper states: Donors comprised a few healthy Caucasian mothers plus their six children.

The receptor's source is a boy between 10 and 17 years old in good health. The chain joins TRBV6-1 to TRBJ2-7; 9 nucleotides align to TRBD2. Material: blood. CDR3 nucleotide sequence: TGTGCCAGCAGTGTTTCAGCGGGGGGTTCCTACGAGCAGTACTTC. Its translation is CASSVSAGGSYEQYF.